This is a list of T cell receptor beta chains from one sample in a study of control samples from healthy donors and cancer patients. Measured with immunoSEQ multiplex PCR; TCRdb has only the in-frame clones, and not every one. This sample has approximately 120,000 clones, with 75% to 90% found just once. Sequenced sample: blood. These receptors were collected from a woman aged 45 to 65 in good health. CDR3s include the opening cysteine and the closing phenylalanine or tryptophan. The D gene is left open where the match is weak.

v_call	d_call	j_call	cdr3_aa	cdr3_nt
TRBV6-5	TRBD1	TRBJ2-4	CASTYLGQIAKNIQYF	TGTGCCAGCACTTACTTGGGACAGATAGCCAAAAACATTCAGTACTTC
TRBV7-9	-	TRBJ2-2	CASSLPRNSALAGELFF	TGTGCCAGCAGCTTACCGAGAAATAGTGCCCTGGCCGGGGAGCTGTTTTTT
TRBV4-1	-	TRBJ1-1	CASSQITGMNTEAFF	TGCGCCAGCAGCCAAATAACAGGGATGAACACTGAAGCTTTCTTT
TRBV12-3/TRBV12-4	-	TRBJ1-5	CASGSSNQPQHF	TGTGCCAGCGGCAGTAGCAATCAGCCCCAGCATTTT
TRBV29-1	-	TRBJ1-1	CSVFTNAAEAFF	TGCAGCGTTTTTACCAACGCGGCCGAAGCTTTCTTT
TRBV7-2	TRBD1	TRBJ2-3	CASSLAQAGGEDTQYF	TGTGCCAGCAGCTTAGCGCAGGCAGGGGGCGAAGATACGCAGTATTTT
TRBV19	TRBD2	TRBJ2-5	CASSPGGLAGGQRETQYF	TGTGCCAGTAGTCCCGGGGGACTAGCGGGAGGGCAGAGAGAGACCCAGTACTTC
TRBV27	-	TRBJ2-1	CASSFGGEQFF	TGTGCCAGCAGTTTTGGGGGTGAGCAGTTCTTC
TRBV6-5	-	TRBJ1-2	CASRDNYGYTF	TGTGCCAGCAGGGATAACTATGGCTACACCTTC
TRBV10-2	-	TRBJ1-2	CASSESSAPNYGYTF	TGCGCCAGCAGTGAGTCCAGCGCTCCAAACTATGGCTACACCTTC
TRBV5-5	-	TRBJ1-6	CASSWGPDYNSPLHF	TGTGCCAGCAGCTGGGGGCCTGACTATAATTCACCCCTCCACTTT
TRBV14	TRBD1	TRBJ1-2	CASSQVRTGKINGYTF	TGTGCCAGCAGCCAAGTAAGGACAGGGAAAATCAATGGCTACACCTTC
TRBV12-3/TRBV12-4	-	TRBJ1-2	CASSLAIRYGYTF	TGTGCCAGCAGTTTAGCCATCCGATATGGCTACACCTTC
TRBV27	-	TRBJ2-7	CASSLQAMVSYEQYF	TGTGCCAGCAGTTTACAGGCCATGGTCTCCTACGAGCAGTACTTC
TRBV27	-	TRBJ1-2	CASSLVRGADYGYTF	TGTGCCAGCAGTTTGGTCAGGGGCGCCGACTATGGCTACACCTTC
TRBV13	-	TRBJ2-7	CASSFGTAGPEQYF	TGTGCCAGCAGCTTTGGTACAGCTGGTCCCGAGCAGTACTTC
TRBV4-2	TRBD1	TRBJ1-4	CASSQPTGELFF	TGTGCCAGCAGCCAACCGACAGGGGAACTGTTTTTT